Listed below are T cell receptor beta chains from one sample, sequenced in a study of T cells in Graves' hyperthyroidism and ophthalmopathy. TCRdb processed the multiplex PCR reads anew with MiXCR; each CDR3 protein has one entry. The data show 550,000 to 650,000 distinct CDR3 sequences, roughly 14% seen once. Sequenced sample: blood. These receptors originate from a woman in her twenties or thirties with Graves' hyperthyroidism that later progressed to Graves' ophthalmopathy. CDR3s include the opening cysteine and the closing phenylalanine or tryptophan. A D gene is named only where the DNA matches it firmly. Part of the rows lack a size; the others show once, few, many or a class for expanded clones.

J,V,D,size,DNA,CDR3
TRBJ2-7,TRBV24-1,NA,many,TGTGCCACCAGTCCGGGAAGCTCCTACGAGCAGTACTTC,CATSPGSSYEQYF
TRBJ2-2,TRBV30,NA,few,TGTGCCTGGAGTGAACCCAACACCGGGGAGCTGTTTTTT,CAWSEPNTGELFF
TRBJ1-2,TRBV4-3,TRBD1,NA,TGCGCCAGCAGCCAAGATGCCGGGACAGGGGTCATCTATGGCTACACCTTC,CASSQDAGTGVIYGYTF
TRBJ2-1,TRBV6-2/TRBV6-3,TRBD2,many,TGTGCCAGCAGGGTGGCGGGAGGGCTCACTGAGCAGTTCTTC,CASRVAGGLTEQFF
TRBJ1-6,TRBV28,TRBD1,many,TGTGCCAGCAGTTTGGACAGGGCAACCCTCCACTTT,CASSLDRATLHF
TRBJ1-1,TRBV6-1,NA,many,TGTGCCAGCAGTGATCGACTGCTAATGAACACTGAAGCTTTCTTT,CASSDRLLMNTEAFF
TRBJ2-1,TRBV27,TRBD2,many,TGTGCCAGCAGTCCCCCCAGTTTCGCGGCGGGAGGAGGCTACAATGAGCAGTTCTTC,CASSPPSFAAGGGYNEQFF
TRBJ1-2,TRBV19,NA,NA,TGTGCCAGTAGTATAAACCCCGCGGCCTATGGCTACACCTTC,CASSINPAAYGYTF
TRBJ2-1,TRBV6-2/TRBV6-3,NA,many,TGTGCCAGCAGCCCAGGGGGGACCGGAGGTGAGCAGTTCTTC,CASSPGGTGGEQFF
TRBJ1-2,TRBV7-9,NA,NA,TGTGCCAGCAGCCTCATTCATATATCCTTC,CASSLIHISF
TRBJ2-7,TRBV27,NA,NA,TGTGCCAGCAGTTTATCGAGGACGCCGACCTACGAGCAGTACTTC,CASSLSRTPTYEQYF
TRBJ1-4,TRBV12-3/TRBV12-4,NA,few,TGCGGACGGTACGAGGAAAAACTGTTTTTT,CGRYEEKLFF
TRBJ2-3,TRBV19,TRBD1,many,TGTGCCAGTAGTATGGGACAGTTCCCTAGCACAGATACGCAGTATTTT,CASSMGQFPSTDTQYF
TRBJ2-3,TRBV7-2,NA,NA,TGTGCCAGCAGCCCCGGGGGTAGCGGACTCACAGATACGCAGTATTTT,CASSPGGSGLTDTQYF
TRBJ1-1,TRBV6-5,NA,NA,TGTGCCAGCAGTTACGTGGGCTTGATGAACACTGAAGCTTTCTTT,CASSYVGLMNTEAFF
TRBJ2-1,TRBV5-1,NA,NA,TGCGCCAGCAGCCTCGGGATTAGACCGTCCTACAATGAGCAGTTCTTC,CASSLGIRPSYNEQFF
TRBJ1-5,TRBV4-3,NA,few,TGCGCCAGCAGCCAAGCCTGGACGGGTTGGGGACAGCCCCAGCATTTT,CASSQAWTGWGQPQHF
TRBJ1-6,TRBV11-2,NA,few,TGTGCCAGCAGCTTAGGCAGGCGGGGTGTGGCACCCCTCCACTTT,CASSLGRRGVAPLHF
TRBJ2-5,TRBV11-3,TRBD1,NA,TGTGCCAGCAGCCCTCGGGCACAGGGGGCATCAGAGACCCAGTACTTC,CASSPRAQGASETQYF
TRBJ2-7,TRBV30,NA,NA,TGTGCCTGGAGTGTACGTCGGGAGCAGTACTTC,CAWSVRREQYF
TRBJ1-3,TRBV28,TRBD1,many,TGTGCCAGCCGGGACAGAAGCCTGCTTTCTGGAAACACCATATATTTT,CASRDRSLLSGNTIYF
TRBJ1-5,TRBV25-1,NA,many,TGTGCCAGCAGTGAATCGGGCCGACAAAATCAGCCCCAGCATTTT,CASSESGRQNQPQHF
TRBJ2-3,TRBV6-2/TRBV6-3,NA,NA,TGTGCCAGCACCATGGGCACAGATACGCAGTATTTT,CASTMGTDTQYF
TRBJ1-2,TRBV2,NA,many,TGTGCCAGCAGTGAAGCGCGCAATGGCTACACCTTC,CASSEARNGYTF
TRBJ1-1,TRBV2,NA,many,TGTGCCAGCAGGAAGGGGATGAACACTGAAGCTTTCTTT,CASRKGMNTEAFF
TRBJ1-3,TRBV12-3/TRBV12-4,NA,many,TGTGCCAGCAGTCCTAACTCGGGAGCTGGAAACACCATATATTTT,CASSPNSGAGNTIYF
TRBJ1-1,TRBV28,NA,many,TGTGCCAGCTTCTGGGGCCCTATGGGCACTGAAGCTTTCTTT,CASFWGPMGTEAFF
TRBJ2-1,TRBV27,TRBD1,few,TGTGCCAGCAGTCGACAGGGATTTGATACACCCTACTACAATGAGCAGTTCTTC,CASSRQGFDTPYYNEQFF
TRBJ1-1,TRBV6-2/TRBV6-3,NA,many,TGTGCCAGCAGTTACTGGCTGACACTGAAGCTTTCCCGGGGCGGGACTGAAGCTTTCTTT,CASSYWLTLKLSRGGTEAFF
TRBJ2-7,TRBV18,NA,NA,TGTGCCAGCTCACCCGGCGGGATCCGGATAGGCGAGCAGTACTTC,CASSPGGIRIGEQYF
TRBJ1-2,TRBV4-1,NA,NA,TGCGCCAGCAGCCAACAGACAGGCGGTATTTATGGCTACACCTTC,CASSQQTGGIYGYTF
TRBJ1-4,TRBV11-2,TRBD1,many,TGTGCCAGCAGCTTGGCAGGGGGATATGCAAATGAAAAACTGTTTTTT,CASSLAGGYANEKLFF
TRBJ1-2,TRBV20-1,NA,NA,TGCAGTGCTAGAGAGTGGGGGGAGGGCTATGGCTACACCTTC,CSAREWGEGYGYTF
TRBJ1-3,TRBV20-1,NA,many,TGCAGTGCTAGTCCTGGAAACACCATATATTTT,CSASPGNTIYF
TRBJ1-2,TRBV4-1,TRBD1,NA,TGCGCCAGCAGCCAAGGAGACAGGGACAGCTATGGCTACACCTTC,CASSQGDRDSYGYTF
TRBJ2-2,TRBV12-3/TRBV12-4,NA,many,TGTGCCAGCAGTGTACGGCCGGGGATGGGGGAGCTGTTTTTT,CASSVRPGMGELFF
TRBJ1-5,TRBV2,NA,many,TGTGCCAGCGGGGGCCAGTTGAGCAATCAGCCCCAGCATTTT,CASGGQLSNQPQHF
TRBJ1-2,TRBV12-3/TRBV12-4,TRBD1,NA,TGTGCCAGCAGTTTGTCAGGACAGGGATTTAACTATGGCTACACCTTC,CASSLSGQGFNYGYTF
TRBJ1-2,TRBV19,TRBD1,many,TGTGCCAGTAGTATACCGGGACAGGGGGTGTTTGGCTACACCTTC,CASSIPGQGVFGYTF
TRBJ2-1,TRBV18,NA,few,TGTGCCAGCTCACCGGGTGGTAGTCAAAAGGCCTTCTACAATGAGCAGTTCTTC,CASSPGGSQKAFYNEQFF
TRBJ2-1,TRBV9,NA,many,TGTGCCAGCAGCGTAACCCTTGGGAATGAGCAGTTCTTC,CASSVTLGNEQFF
TRBJ2-2,TRBV20-1,NA,few,TGCAGGTCCTCCGGGGAGCTGTTTTTT,CRSSGELFF
TRBJ2-2,TRBV12-3/TRBV12-4,NA,many,TGTGCCAGCAGGGTCAGAGCGAACACCGGGGAGCTGTTTTTT,CASRVRANTGELFF
TRBJ1-5,TRBV20-1,NA,few,TGCAGTGTAGGGGGGGGTAGCAATCAGCCCCAGCATTTT,CSVGGGSNQPQHF
TRBJ2-3,TRBV18,TRBD1,few,TGTGCCAGCTCACCGCCCGAGACAGGGGGCTGGAGCACAGATACGCAGTATTTT,CASSPPETGGWSTDTQYF
TRBJ1-6,TRBV5-1,TRBD1,many,TGCGCCAGCACCGGGACAGATAATTCACCCCTCCACTTT,CASTGTDNSPLHF
TRBJ2-7,TRBV18,NA,many,TGTGCCAGCTCTCAACCGCCGGGACTTACCTACGAGCAGTACTTC,CASSQPPGLTYEQYF
TRBJ2-7,TRBV20-1,TRBD2,NA,TGCAGTGCCTCGGACGGCGGGAGAGGAACCTACGAGCAGTACTTC,CSASDGGRGTYEQYF
TRBJ2-5,TRBV18,NA,many,TGTGCCAGCTCACCATCGGGACCAGGGGAGACCCAGTACTTC,CASSPSGPGETQYF
TRBJ1-6,TRBV3-1,TRBD1,many,TGTGCCAGCAGCCCCCTGAGGGCCCAGGGGACAGCCGAATCACCCCTCCACTTT,CASSPLRAQGTAESPLHF
TRBJ2-5,TRBV5-8,NA,NA,TGTGCCAGCAGCTTGGATGGCCCCGGGCCCCAGTACTTC,CASSLDGPGPQYF
TRBJ2-3,TRBV27,TRBD2,many,TGTGCCAGCAGTTACGGGAGGGGGACAGATACGCAGTATTTT,CASSYGRGTDTQYF
TRBJ2-7,TRBV20-1,TRBD2,many,TGCAGTGCTAGAAAGGAGGGCGGGAGGGTCTACGAGCAGTACTTC,CSARKEGGRVYEQYF
TRBJ2-1,TRBV19,TRBD2,many,TGTGCCAGTAGTGGGCTAGCGGGAGGACATGAGCAGTTCTTC,CASSGLAGGHEQFF
TRBJ2-2,TRBV4-2,TRBD1,few,TGTGCCAGCAGCCCCGAGGGTGGACAGGGAACCACCGGGGAGCTGTTTTTT,CASSPEGGQGTTGELFF
TRBJ2-5,TRBV11-3,NA,many,TGTGCCAGCAGCTCACGTGGGAGAGAGACCCAGTACTTC,CASSSRGRETQYF
TRBJ1-1,TRBV7-2,NA,many,TGTGCCAGCAGCCAGCCTCAGAGAGCTGAAGCTTTCTTT,CASSQPQRAEAFF
TRBJ2-3,TRBV19,NA,NA,TGTGCCAGTAGTATATATCACAGCAGCCCAGATACGCAGTATTTT,CASSIYHSSPDTQYF
TRBJ2-2,TRBV4-1,NA,NA,TGCGCCAGCAGCCAAGACTGGGCGGCCGGGGAGCTGTTTTTT,CASSQDWAAGELFF